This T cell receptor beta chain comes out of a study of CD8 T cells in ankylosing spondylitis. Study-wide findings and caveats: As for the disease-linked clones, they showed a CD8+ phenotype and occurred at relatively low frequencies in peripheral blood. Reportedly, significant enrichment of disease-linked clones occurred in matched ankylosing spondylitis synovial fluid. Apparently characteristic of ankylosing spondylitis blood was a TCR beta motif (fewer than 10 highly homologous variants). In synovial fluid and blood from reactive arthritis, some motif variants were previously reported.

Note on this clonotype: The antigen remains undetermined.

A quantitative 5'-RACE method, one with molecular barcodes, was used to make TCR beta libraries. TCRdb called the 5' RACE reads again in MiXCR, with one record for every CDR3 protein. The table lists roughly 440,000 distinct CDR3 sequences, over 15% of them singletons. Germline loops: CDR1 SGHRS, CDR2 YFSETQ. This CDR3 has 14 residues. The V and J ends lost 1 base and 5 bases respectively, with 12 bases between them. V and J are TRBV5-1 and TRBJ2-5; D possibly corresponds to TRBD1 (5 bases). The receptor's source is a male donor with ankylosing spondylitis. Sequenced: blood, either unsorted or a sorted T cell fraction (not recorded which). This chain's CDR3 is CASSLIGARETQYF. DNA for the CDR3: TGCGCCAGCAGCTTGATAGGGGCGCGGGAGACCCAGTACTTC.